Listed below are T cell receptor beta chains from one sample, sequenced in a study of control samples from healthy donors and cancer patients. Only in-frame clones appear in the TCRdb table, and some are missing; sequencing was by immunoSEQ multiplex PCR. The sample holds some 99,000 clones, around 89% seen once. The material sequenced was blood. The receptors here all came from a woman between 45 and 65 years old in good health. The CDR3 runs from the conserved cysteine through the conserved F or W. D genes are given only for firm matches. Clone size appears in some rows only: once, few, many, or a class for an expanded clone.

.,TRBV2,TRBJ1-2,11,.,CAGGSNYGYTF,TGTGCCGGCGGTTCTAACTATGGCTACACCTTC
TRBD1,TRBV10-1,TRBJ2-7,14,.,CASSVGQGAGEQYF,TGCGCCAGCAGCGTGGGACAGGGGGCTGGCGAGCAGTACTTC
.,TRBV6-5,TRBJ2-1,14,.,CASSSGPLSDEQFF,TGTGCCAGCAGTAGCGGGCCTTTGTCTGATGAGCAGTTCTTC
.,TRBV7-2,TRBJ2-3,14,.,CASSFLRSTDTQYF,TGTGCCAGCAGCTTTTTACGGTCCACAGATACGCAGTATTTT
TRBD2,TRBV27,TRBJ2-1,15,.,CASSLKREGVNEQFF,TGTGCCAGCAGTTTAAAGCGGGAGGGCGTCAATGAGCAGTTCTTC
TRBD2,TRBV4-1,TRBJ2-7,17,once,CASSQVLQSSGGYEQYF,TGCGCCAGCAGCCAAGTGTTGCAATCCAGCGGGGGGTACGAGCAGTACTTC
TRBD2,TRBV7-2,TRBJ2-3,15,.,CASSPGGARTDTQYF,TGTGCCAGCAGCCCCGGGGGGGCCAGGACAGATACGCAGTATTTT
.,TRBV11-2,TRBJ2-5,15,.,CASSLGVQGRETQYF,TGTGCCAGCAGCTTAGGAGTTCAGGGGAGAGAGACCCAGTACTTC
.,TRBV21-1,TRBJ2-2,14,.,CASGGQKITGELFF,TGTGCCAGCGGGGGACAGAAAATCACCGGGGAGCTGTTTTTT
TRBD1,TRBV19,TRBJ1-5,19,few,CASANLTGGRINSNQPQHF,TGTGCCAGCGCGAACCTGACAGGGGGCCGAATCAATAGCAATCAGCCCCAGCATTTT
.,TRBV24-1,TRBJ2-1,14,.,CATSDPPQENEQFF,TGTGCCACCAGTGATCCCCCCCAGGAGAATGAGCAGTTCTTC
.,TRBV9,TRBJ2-2,13,once,CASSAAGHGELFF,TGTGCCAGCAGCGCCGCGGGCCACGGGGAGCTGTTTTTT
TRBD2,TRBV14,TRBJ2-1,15,.,CASTGLAGLMEEQFF,TGTGCCAGTACCGGACTAGCGGGACTTATGGAGGAGCAGTTCTTC
TRBD2,TRBV3-1/TRBV3-2,TRBJ2-3,18,once,CASSYLSVSGGGTDTQYF,TGTGCCAGCAGCTATCTTTCTGTTTCTGGGGGGGGCACAGATACGCAGTATTTT
.,TRBV4-1,TRBJ2-7,14,.,CASSQDVTRYEQYF,TGCGCCAGCAGCCAAGATGTTACCCGGTACGAGCAGTACTTC
TRBD1,TRBV6-2/TRBV6-3,TRBJ2-5,15,.,CASSYPGQGEETQYF,TGTGCCAGCAGTTACCCGGGACAGGGTGAGGAGACCCAGTACTTC
.,TRBV18,TRBJ2-3,15,.,CASSDFSSIGDTQYF,TGTGCCAGCTCCGATTTTAGTTCAATTGGGGATACGCAGTATTTT
TRBD1,TRBV30,TRBJ2-7,17,.,CAWSRRAGGTFTYEQYF,TGTGCCTGGAGTCGCCGGGCAGGGGGCACCTTCACCTACGAGCAGTACTTC
.,TRBV27,TRBJ1-1,13,.,CASSLSGSTEAFF,TGTGCCAGCAGTTTATCCGGCAGCACTGAAGCTTTCTTT
.,TRBV7-3,TRBJ2-2,13,.,CASSQGYGGELFF,TGTGCCAGCAGCCAAGGGTATGGCGGGGAGCTGTTTTTT
TRBD1,TRBV5-5,TRBJ1-5,18,medium-sized,CASSLGAGGNEGNQPQHF,TGTGCCAGCAGCTTGGGGGCAGGGGGCAATGAAGGCAATCAGCCCCAGCATTTT
.,TRBV2,TRBJ2-3,16,.,CASSKYRDAEGGTQYF,TGTGCCAGCAGTAAATACCGGGACGCAGAGGGGGGTACGCAGTATTTT
.,TRBV11-1,TRBJ1-2,14,.,CASRLSPGTYGYTF,TGTGCCAGCAGACTTTCTCCTGGGACATATGGCTACACCTTC
TRBD1,TRBV7-9,TRBJ1-1,15,once,CASSSYPGQGTEAFF,TGTGCCAGCAGCTCTTACCCGGGACAGGGGACTGAAGCTTTCTTT
.,TRBV18,TRBJ1-3,14,.,CASSPQGTGNTIYF,TGTGCCAGCTCACCACAGGGGACTGGAAACACCATATATTTT
TRBD2,TRBV2,TRBJ2-7,17,.,CASSEAVSGGFPYEQYF,TGTGCCAGCAGTGAAGCGGTTAGCGGGGGTTTTCCATACGAGCAGTACTTC
.,TRBV7-2,TRBJ2-5,14,once,CASRLTGMEETQYF,TGTGCCAGCAGACTTACAGGGATGGAGGAGACCCAGTACTTC
TRBD1,TRBV10-2,TRBJ1-1,14,.,CASSSLDRATEAFF,TGCGCCAGCAGTTCCTTGGACAGGGCCACTGAAGCTTTCTTT
.,TRBV10-3,TRBJ1-4,14,.,CAISEFGGQEKLFF,TGTGCCATCAGTGAATTTGGGGGCCAGGAAAAACTGTTTTTT
.,TRBV2,TRBJ1-1,11,few,CANIAGTEAFF,TGTGCCAATATCGCGGGCACTGAAGCTTTCTTT
.,TRBV18,TRBJ2-7,16,.,CASSPPKGMIGYEQYF,TGTGCCAGCTCACCACCCAAGGGTATGATCGGATACGAGCAGTACTTC
.,TRBV19,TRBJ2-5,11,.,CASSIRETQYF,TGTGCCAGTAGTATAAGGGAGACCCAGTACTTC
TRBD2,TRBV7-2,TRBJ2-4,16,.,CASSLLGGEIMNIQYF,TGTGCCAGCAGCTTATTGGGAGGGGAGATTATGAACATTCAGTACTTC